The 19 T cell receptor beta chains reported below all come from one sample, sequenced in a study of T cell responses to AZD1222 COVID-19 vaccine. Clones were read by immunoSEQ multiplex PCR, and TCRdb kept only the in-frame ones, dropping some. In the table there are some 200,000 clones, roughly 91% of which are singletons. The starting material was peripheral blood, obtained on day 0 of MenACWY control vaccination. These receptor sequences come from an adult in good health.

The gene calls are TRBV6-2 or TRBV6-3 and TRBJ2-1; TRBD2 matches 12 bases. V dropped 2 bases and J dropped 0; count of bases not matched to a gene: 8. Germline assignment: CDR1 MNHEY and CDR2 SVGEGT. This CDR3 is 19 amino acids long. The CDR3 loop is CASSYPTSGGRSSYNEQFF. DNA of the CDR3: TGTGCCAGCAGTTACCCGACTAGCGGGGGCCGAAGCTCCTACAATGAGCAGTTCTTC.

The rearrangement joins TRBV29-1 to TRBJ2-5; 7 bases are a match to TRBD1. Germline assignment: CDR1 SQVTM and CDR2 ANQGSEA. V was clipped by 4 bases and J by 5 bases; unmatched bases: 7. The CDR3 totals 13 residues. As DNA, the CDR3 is TGCAGCGTTGGACAGGGAGTCGCGGAGACCCAGTACTTC. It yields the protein CSVGQGVAETQYF.

The CDR3 nucleotides read TGCGCCAGCAGCCAACCCGGGACAGCCTACGAGCAGTACTTC. Encoded protein: CASSQPGTAYEQYF. The chain uses TRBV5-1 and TRBJ2-7, with 7 bases aligning to TRBD1. J lost 2 bases, V lost 4 bases, and 6 bases had no gene match. The CDR3 has 14 amino acids. Germline V lookup: CDR1 SGHRS, CDR2 YFSETQ.

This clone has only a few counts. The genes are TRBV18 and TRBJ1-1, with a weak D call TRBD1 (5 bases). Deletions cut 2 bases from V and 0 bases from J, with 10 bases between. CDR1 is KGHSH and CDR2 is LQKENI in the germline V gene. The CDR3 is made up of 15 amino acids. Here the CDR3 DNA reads TGTGCCAGCTCACCAACCGCGGACATGAACACTGAAGCTTTCTTT. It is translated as CASSPTADMNTEAFF.

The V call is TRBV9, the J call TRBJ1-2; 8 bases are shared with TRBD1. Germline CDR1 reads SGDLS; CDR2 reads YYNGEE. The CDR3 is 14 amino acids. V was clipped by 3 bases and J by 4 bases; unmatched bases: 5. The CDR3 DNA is TGTGCCAGCAGCGATAGACAGGGGAGCTATGGCTACACCTTC. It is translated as CASSDRQGSYGYTF.

In nucleotides, the CDR3 is TGTGCCAGCAGCTTAGAAGGGGGTTTTAATTCACCCCTCCACTTT. As protein: CASSLEGGFNSPLHF. The chain joins TRBV7-2 to TRBJ1-6; D perhaps matches TRBD1 (6 bases). CDR1 and CDR2 (germline): SGHTA, FQGNSA. V lost 1 base and J 6 bases, leaving 10 bases between the germline ends. The CDR3 consists of 15 residues. Full variable domain (missing parts from reference TRBV7-2 and TRBJ1-6): GAGVSQSPSNKVTEKGKDVELRCDPISGHTALYWYRQSLGQGLEFLIYFQGNSAPDKSGLPSDRFSAERTGGSVSTLTIQRTQQEDSAVYLCASSLEGGFNSPLHFGNGTRLTVT.

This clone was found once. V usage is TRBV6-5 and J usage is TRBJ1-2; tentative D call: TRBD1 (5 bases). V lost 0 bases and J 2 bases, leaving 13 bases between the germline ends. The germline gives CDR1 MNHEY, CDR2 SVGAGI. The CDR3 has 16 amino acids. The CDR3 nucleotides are TGTGCCAGCAGTTACTCGAGTGCAGGGAAAAACTATGGCTACACCTTC. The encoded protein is CASSYSSAGKNYGYTF.

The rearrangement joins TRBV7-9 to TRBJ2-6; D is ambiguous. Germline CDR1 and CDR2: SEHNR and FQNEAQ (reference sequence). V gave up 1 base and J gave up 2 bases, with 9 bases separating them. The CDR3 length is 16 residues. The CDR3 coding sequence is TGTGCCAGCAGCTTAGAGTCGGCAACTGGGGCCAACGTCCTGACTTTC. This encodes CASSLESATGANVLTF.

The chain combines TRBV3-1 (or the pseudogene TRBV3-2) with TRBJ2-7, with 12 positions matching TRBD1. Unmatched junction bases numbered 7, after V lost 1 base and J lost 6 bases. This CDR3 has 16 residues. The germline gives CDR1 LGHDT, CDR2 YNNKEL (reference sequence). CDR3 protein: CASSQGFGTGGFEQYF. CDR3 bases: TGTGCCAGCAGCCAAGGTTTCGGGACAGGGGGCTTCGAGCAGTACTTC.

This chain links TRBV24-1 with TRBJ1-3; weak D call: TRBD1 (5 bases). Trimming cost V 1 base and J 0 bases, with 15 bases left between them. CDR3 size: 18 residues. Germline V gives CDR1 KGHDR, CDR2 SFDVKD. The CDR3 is CATSDFSGGPTSGNTIYF. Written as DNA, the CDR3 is TGTGCCACCAGTGATTTTAGCGGGGGACCGACCTCTGGAAACACCATATATTTT.

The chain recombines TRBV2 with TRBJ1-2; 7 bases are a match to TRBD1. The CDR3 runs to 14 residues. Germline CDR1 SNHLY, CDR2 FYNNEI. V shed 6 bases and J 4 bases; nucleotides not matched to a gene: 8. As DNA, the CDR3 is TGTGCCAGCAGCGAAAGAGGGACAGTCTATGGCTACACCTTC. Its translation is CASSERGTVYGYTF. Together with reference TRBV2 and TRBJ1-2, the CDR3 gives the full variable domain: EPEVTQTPSHQVTQMGQEVILRCVPISNHLYFYWYRQILGQKVEFLVSFYNNEISEKSEIFDDQFSVERPDGSNFTLKIRSTKLEDSAMYFCASSERGTVYGYTFGSGTRLTVV.

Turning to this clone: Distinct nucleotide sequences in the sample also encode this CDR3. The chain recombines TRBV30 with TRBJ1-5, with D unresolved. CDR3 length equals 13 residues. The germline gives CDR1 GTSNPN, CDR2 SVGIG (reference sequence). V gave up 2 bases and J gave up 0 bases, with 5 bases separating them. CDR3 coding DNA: TGTGCCTGGAGTTCGGGTAGCAATCAGCCCCAGCATTTT. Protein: CAWSSGSNQPQHF.

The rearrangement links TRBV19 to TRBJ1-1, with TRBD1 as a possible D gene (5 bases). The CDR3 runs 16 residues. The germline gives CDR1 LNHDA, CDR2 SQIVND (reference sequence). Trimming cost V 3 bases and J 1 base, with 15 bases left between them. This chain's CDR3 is CASSMRQGSRNTEAFF. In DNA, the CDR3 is TGTGCCAGTAGTATGAGGCAGGGATCACGGAACACTGAAGCTTTCTTT.

In DNA form, the CDR3 reads TGTGCCAGCAGCCCAACGGGGGGGAACAATGAGCAGTTCTTC. Amino acid sequence: CASSPTGGNNEQFF. The chain combines TRBV6-6 with TRBJ2-1; 8 positions agree with TRBD2. The CDR3 contains 14 residues. Germline V gene lookup returns CDR1 MNHNY and CDR2 SVGAGI (reference sequence). V dropped 6 bases and J dropped 5; count of bases not matched to a gene: 6.

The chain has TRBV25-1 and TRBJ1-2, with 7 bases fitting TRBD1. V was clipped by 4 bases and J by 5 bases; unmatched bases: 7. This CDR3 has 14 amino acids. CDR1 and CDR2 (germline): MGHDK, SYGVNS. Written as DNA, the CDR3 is TGTGCCAGCAGTGGAATGACAGGGAGTTATGGCTACACCTTC. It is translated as CASSGMTGSYGYTF.

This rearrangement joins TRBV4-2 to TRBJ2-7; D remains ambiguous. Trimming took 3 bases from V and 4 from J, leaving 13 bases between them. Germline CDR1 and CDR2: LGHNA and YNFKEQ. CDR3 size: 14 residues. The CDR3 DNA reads TGTGCCAGCAGCCAGGAATCCGACAAGTACGAGCAGTACTTC. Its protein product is CASSQESDKYEQYF.

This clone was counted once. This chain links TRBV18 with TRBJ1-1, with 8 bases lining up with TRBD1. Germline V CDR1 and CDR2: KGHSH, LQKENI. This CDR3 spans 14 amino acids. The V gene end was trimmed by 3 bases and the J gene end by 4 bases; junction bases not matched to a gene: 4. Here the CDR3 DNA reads TGTGCCAGCTCACCCCCCGGGACAGGCACTGAAGCTTTCTTT. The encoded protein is CASSPPGTGTEAFF.

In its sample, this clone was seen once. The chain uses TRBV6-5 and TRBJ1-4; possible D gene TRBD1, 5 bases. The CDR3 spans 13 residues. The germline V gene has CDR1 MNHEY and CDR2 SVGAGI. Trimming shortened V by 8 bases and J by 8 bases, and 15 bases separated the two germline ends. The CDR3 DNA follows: TGTGCCAGCGGGGGGACCCGAGGCGAAAAACTGTTTTTT. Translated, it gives CASGGTRGEKLFF.

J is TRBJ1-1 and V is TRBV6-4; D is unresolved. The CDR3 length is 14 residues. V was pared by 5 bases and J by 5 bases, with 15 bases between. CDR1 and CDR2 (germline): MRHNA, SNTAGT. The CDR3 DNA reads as TGTGCCAGCAGTCTGACCTCTAGCAGGACTGAAGCTTTCTTT. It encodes CASSLTSSRTEAFF.